This T cell receptor beta chain was identified in a study of high-grade serous ovarian cancer treatment subgroups. About the study: Samples averaged around 14,000 reads and approximately 7,000 unique TCR beta rearrangements. Study observations and caveats: These tumor repertoires lack spatial information from bulk sequencing. The analyses considered CDR3 and ignored CDR1 and CDR2. Repertoire similarity ranged roughly 0.1 to 0.85 between tumors of one patient.

This clone is labeled large. Its target is unknown. TCRdb's table, derived via immunoSEQ multiplex PCR, lists solely in-frame clones and lacks some. The table lists around 8,000 clones, roughly 66% of them singletons. Tumor tissue was taken before any definitive surgery or chemotherapy was given. Material for sequencing was tumor tissue. The TCR was taken from a human donor with high-grade serous ovarian cancer.

CDR3 protein: CASSHPRGAPSYEQYF. The CDR3 nucleotides read TGTGCCAGCAGCCACCCACGAGGAGCTCCATCCTACGAGCAGTACTTC. This chain joins TRBV21-1 and TRBJ2-7; TRBD2, the table's D call, was not compared with the DNA. TRBV21-1 is a listed pseudogene. CDR3 length equals 16 residues.